The present T cell receptor beta chain was sequenced within a study of tissue T cells after allogeneic stem cell transplantation. Regarding the study as a whole: The study did not identify alloreactive or antigen-specific tissue TCRs, and some clones might be persisting host cells. Few T cell clones were shared across patients, but motif clusters showed tissue-specific shared signatures.

As for this clone: The antigen is unknown. The gene symbols are mouse symbols. The read stops 1 residue short of the end of the CDR3; the missing end is completed from the germline J gene.

Specified time point: mouse harvest day 7 after allogeneic transplant. Mouse grafts combined 10^7 T-cell-depleted bone marrow cells with 10^6 splenic CD5+ T cells. Mice had MHC-mismatched B6 into BALB/c GVHD, sampled day 7 or 14. Germline CDR1 reads NSHNY; CDR2 reads SYGAGN. V was clipped by 4 bases and J by 5 bases, with 14 bases between them. The CDR3 has 14 residues. Using immunoSEQ multiplex PCR, the repertoire was profiled, and TCRdb retains in-frame clones only, with some absent. Among about 9,000 clones listed, about 44% were seen once. The chain couples TRBV13-1 to TRBJ2-5; D perhaps matches TRBD2 (7 bases). The specimen sequenced was gut tissue. The clonotype comes from a female BALB/c mouse given C57BL/6 T cells with graft-versus-host disease after an allogeneic hematopoietic cell transplant. Incomplete CDR3 DNA: TGTGCCAGCAGTTCCGGGGGGCGCGGAGACACCCAGTAC. Its translation: CASSSGGRGDTQY. In full, the CDR3 is CASSSGGRGDTQYF.